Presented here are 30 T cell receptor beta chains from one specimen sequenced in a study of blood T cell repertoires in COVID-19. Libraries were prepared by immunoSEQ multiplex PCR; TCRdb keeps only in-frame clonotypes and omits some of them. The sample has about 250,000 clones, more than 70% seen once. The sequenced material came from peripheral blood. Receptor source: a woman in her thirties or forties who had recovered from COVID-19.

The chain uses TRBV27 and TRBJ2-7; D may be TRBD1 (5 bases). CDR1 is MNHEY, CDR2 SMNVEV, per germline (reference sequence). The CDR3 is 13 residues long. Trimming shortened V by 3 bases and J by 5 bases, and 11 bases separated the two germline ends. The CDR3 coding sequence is TGTGCCAGCAGTTTCGGCCGGACAAACGAGCAGTACTTC. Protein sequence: CASSFGRTNEQYF.

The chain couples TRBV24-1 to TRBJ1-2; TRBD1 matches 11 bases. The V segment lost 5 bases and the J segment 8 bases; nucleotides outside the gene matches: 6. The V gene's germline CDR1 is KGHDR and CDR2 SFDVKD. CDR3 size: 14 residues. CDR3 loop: CATSAQDRGHGYTF. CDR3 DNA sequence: TGTGCCACCAGTGCCCAGGACAGGGGGCACGGCTACACCTTC.

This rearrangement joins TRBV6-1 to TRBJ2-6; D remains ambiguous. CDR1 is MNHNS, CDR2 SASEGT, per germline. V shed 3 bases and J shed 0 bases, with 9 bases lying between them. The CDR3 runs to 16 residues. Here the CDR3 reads CASSEGPTSGANVLTF. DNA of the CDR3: TGTGCCAGCAGTGAGGGCCCCACCTCTGGGGCCAACGTCCTGACTTTC.

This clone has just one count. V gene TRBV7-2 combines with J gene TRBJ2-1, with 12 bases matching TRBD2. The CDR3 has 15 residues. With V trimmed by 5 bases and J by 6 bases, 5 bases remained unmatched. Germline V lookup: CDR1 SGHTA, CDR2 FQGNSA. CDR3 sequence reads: CASSGPSGRGNEQFF. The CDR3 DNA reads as TGTGCCAGCAGCGGGCCTAGCGGGAGGGGCAATGAGCAGTTCTTC.

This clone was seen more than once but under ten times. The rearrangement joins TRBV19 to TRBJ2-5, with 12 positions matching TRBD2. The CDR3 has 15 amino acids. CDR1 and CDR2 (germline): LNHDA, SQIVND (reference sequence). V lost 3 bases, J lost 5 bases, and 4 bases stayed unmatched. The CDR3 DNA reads TGTGCCAGTAGTATGACTAGCGGGAGTATGGAGACCCAGTACTTC. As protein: CASSMTSGSMETQYF. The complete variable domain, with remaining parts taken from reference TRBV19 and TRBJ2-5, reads DGGITQSPKYLFRKEGQNVTLSCEQNLNHDAMYWYRQDPGQGLRLIYYSQIVNDFQKGDIAEGYSVSREKKESFPLTVTSAQKNPTAFYLCASSMTSGSMETQYFGPGTRLLVL.

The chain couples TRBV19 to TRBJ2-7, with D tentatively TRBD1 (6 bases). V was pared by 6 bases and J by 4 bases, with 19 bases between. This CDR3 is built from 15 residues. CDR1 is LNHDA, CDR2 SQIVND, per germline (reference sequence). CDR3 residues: CASSKTRGMVYEQYF. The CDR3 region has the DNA TGTGCCAGTAGCAAGACCAGGGGTATGGTGTACGAGCAGTACTTC.

For the CDR3, the DNA is TGCAGCGTTGGCCCCTCCCAGGAGACCCAGTACTTC. Protein sequence: CSVGPSQETQYF. The chain joins TRBV29-1 to TRBJ2-5, with D unresolved. V lost 4 bases and J lost 5, with 11 bases in between. Germline CDR1 reads SQVTM; CDR2 reads ANQGSEA. This CDR3 spans 12 amino acids.

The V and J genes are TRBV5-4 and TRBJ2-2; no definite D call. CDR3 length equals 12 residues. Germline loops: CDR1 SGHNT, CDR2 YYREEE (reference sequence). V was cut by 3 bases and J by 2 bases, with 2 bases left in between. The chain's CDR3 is CASSSNTGELFF. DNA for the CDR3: TGTGCCAGCAGCTCAAACACCGGGGAGCTGTTTTTT.

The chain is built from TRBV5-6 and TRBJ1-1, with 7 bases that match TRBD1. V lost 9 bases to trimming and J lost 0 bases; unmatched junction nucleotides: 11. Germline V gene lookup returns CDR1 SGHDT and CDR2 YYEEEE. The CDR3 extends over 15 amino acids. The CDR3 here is CATGRQGRMNTEAFF. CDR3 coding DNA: TGTGCCACCGGCCGACAGGGCCGAATGAACACTGAAGCTTTCTTT.

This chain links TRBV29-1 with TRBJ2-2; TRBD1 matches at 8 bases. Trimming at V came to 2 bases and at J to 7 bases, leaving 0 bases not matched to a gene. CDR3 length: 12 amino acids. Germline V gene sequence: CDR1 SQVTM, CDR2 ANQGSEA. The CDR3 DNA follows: TGCAGCGTTGAAACAGGGGGCGGGGAGCTGTTTTTT. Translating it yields CSVETGGGELFF.

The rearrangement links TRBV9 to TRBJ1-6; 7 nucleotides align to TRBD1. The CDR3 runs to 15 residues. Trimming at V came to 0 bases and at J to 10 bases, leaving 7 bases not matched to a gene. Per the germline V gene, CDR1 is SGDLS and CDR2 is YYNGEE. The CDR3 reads CASSVGAGGRSPLHF. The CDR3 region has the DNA TGTGCCAGCAGCGTAGGGGCAGGGGGGCGGTCACCCCTCCACTTT.

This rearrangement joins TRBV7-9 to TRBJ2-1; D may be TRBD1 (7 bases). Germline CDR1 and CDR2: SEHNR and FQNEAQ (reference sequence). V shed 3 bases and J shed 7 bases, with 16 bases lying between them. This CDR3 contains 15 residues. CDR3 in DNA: TGTGCCAGCAGCTTGGGCAGGGGGGTTCGGAATGAGCAGTTCTTC. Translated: CASSLGRGVRNEQFF.

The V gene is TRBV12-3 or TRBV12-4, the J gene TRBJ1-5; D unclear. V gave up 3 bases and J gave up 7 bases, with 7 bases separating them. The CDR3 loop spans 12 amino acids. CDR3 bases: TGTGCCAGCAGTTTCGGGGTCCAGCCCCAGCATTTT. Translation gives CASSFGVQPQHF.

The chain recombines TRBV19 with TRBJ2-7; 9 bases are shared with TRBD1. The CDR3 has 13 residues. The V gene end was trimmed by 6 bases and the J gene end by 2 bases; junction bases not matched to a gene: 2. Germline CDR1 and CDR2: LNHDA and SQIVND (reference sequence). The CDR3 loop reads CASSRTGAYEQYF. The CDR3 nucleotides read TGTGCCAGTAGCCGGACAGGGGCCTACGAGCAGTACTTC.

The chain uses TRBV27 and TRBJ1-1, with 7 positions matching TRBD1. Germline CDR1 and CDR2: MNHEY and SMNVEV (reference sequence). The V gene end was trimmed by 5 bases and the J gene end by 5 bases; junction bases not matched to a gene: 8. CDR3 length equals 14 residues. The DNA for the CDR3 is TGTGCCAGCAGTCCCCGACAGGGTGGTACTGAAGCTTTCTTT. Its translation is CASSPRQGGTEAFF.

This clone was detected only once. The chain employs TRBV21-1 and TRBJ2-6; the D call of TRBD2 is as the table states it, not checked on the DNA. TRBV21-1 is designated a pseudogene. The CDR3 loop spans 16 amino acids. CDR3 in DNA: TGTGCCAGCACCAAAACGGGGGGGCGTGGGGCCAACGTCCTGACTTTC. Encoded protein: CASTKTGGRGANVLTF.

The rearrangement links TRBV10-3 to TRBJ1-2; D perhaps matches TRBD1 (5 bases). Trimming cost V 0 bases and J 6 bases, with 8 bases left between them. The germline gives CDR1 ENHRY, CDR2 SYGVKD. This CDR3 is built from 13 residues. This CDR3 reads CAISESGAHGYTF. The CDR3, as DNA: TGTGCCATCAGTGAGTCAGGGGCGCATGGCTACACCTTC.

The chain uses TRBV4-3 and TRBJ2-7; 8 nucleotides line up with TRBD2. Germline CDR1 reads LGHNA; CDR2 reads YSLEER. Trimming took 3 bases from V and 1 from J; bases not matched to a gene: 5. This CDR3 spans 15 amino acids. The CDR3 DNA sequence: TGCGCCAGCAGCCAGGCGGGAGGATTATCCTACGAGCAGTACTTC. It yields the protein CASSQAGGLSYEQYF.

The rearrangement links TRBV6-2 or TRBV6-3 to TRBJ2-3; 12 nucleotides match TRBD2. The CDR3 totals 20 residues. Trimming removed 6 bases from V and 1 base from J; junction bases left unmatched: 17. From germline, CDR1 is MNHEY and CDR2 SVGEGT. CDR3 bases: TGTGCCAGCAGCTTCGGACTAGCGGGGAGGACCCCAATGGGCACAGATACGCAGTATTTT. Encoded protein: CASSFGLAGRTPMGTDTQYF.

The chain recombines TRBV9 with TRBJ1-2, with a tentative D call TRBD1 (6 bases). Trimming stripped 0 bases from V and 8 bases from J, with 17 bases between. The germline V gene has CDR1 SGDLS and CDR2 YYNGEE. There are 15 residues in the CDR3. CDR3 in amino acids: CASSVEGGPLGGYTF. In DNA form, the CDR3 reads TGTGCCAGCAGCGTAGAGGGGGGGCCGTTGGGCGGCTACACCTTC.

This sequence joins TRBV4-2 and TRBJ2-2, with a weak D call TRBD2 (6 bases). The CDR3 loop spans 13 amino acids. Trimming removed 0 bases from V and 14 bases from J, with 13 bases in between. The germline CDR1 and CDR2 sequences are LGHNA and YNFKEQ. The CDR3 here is CASSQERGLGLFF. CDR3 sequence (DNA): TGTGCCAGCAGCCAAGAGAGGGGACTGGGCCTGTTTTTT.

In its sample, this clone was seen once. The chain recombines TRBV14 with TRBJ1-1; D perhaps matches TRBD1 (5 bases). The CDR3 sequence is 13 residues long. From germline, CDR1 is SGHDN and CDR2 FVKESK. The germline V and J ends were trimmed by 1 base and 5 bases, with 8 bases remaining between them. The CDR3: CASSQARATEAFF. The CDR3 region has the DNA TGTGCCAGCAGCCAAGCCAGGGCGACTGAAGCTTTCTTT.

CDR3 amino acids: CASSLDALQFF. CDR3 coding DNA: TGCGCCAGCAGCTTGGACGCGCTTCAGTTCTTC. The chain has TRBV5-1 and TRBJ2-1; no firm D call. From germline, CDR1 is SGHRS and CDR2 YFSETQ. This CDR3 comprises 11 residues. The germline V and J ends were trimmed by 0 bases and 13 bases, with 8 bases remaining between them.

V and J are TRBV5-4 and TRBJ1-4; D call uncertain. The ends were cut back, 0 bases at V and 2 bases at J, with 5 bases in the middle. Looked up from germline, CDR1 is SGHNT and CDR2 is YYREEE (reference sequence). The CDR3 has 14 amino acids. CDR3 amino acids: CASSLGATNEKLFF. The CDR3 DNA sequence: TGTGCCAGCAGCTTGGGGGCGACTAATGAAAAACTGTTTTTT.

The CDR3 nucleotides read TGTGCCAGCAACCCCCGGGGGGCCCTAACCTACGAGCAGTACTTC. It encodes CASNPRGALTYEQYF. This chain uses TRBV6-5 with TRBJ2-7; tentative D call: TRBD2 (7 bases). CDR3 length equals 15 residues. The germline V and J ends were trimmed by 7 bases and 2 bases, with 18 bases remaining between them. Germline V CDR1 and CDR2: MNHEY, SVGAGI.

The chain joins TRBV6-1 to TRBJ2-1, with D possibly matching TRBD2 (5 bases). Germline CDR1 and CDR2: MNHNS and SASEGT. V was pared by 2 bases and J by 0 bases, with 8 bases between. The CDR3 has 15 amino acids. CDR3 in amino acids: CASSEKRSSYNEQFF. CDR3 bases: TGTGCCAGCAGTGAAAAGCGGAGCTCCTACAATGAGCAGTTCTTC.

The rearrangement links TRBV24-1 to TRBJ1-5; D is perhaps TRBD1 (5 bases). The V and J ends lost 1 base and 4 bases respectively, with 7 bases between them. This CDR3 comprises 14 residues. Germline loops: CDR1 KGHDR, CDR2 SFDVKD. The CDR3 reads CATSDLRGNQPQHF. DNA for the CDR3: TGTGCCACCAGTGATTTAAGGGGAAATCAGCCCCAGCATTTT.

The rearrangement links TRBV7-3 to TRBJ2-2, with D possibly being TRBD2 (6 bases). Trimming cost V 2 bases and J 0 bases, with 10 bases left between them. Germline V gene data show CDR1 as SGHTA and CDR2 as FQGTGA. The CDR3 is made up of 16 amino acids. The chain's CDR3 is CASSLWVAANTGELFF. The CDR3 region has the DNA TGTGCCAGCAGCTTATGGGTAGCGGCGAACACCGGGGAGCTGTTTTTT.

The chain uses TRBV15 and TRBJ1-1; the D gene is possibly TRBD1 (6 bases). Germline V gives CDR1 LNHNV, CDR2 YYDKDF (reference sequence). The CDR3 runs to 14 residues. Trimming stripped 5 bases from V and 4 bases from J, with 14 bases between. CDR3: CATSRTGTGTEAFF. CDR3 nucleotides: TGTGCCACCAGCCGCACAGGGACGGGCACTGAAGCTTTCTTT.

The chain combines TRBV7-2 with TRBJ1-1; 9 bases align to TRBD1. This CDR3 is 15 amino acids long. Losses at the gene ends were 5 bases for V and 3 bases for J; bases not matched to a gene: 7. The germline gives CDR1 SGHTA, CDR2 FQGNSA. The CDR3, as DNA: TGTGCCAGCAGCCCGTCGTGGGACAGGGACACTGAAGCTTTCTTT. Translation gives CASSPSWDRDTEAFF.